Listed here are 7 T cell receptor beta chains from one sample, sequenced in a study of glioma-infiltrating T cells after dendritic cell vaccination. This sample's time point: after dendritic cell vaccination, including at tumor progression/relapse. This table comes from immunoSEQ multiplex PCR, and its TCRdb copy is limited to in-frame clones, with some not included. The sample records 91,000 or so clones, 80% being singletons. Sequenced material: blood, taken after dendritic cell vaccination. The receptors shown here come from a human donor with glioblastoma.

The chain is built from TRBV6-1 and TRBJ1-2, with 9 bases fitting TRBD1. Germline V CDR1 and CDR2: MNHNS, SASEGT. The CDR3 extends over 13 amino acids. V dropped 4 bases and J dropped 8; count of bases not matched to a gene: 5. CDR3 DNA: TGTGCCAGCAGTGCACAGGGGGCTCGGGGCTACACCTTC. Translation gives CASSAQGARGYTF.

The chain is built from TRBV4-1 and TRBJ2-2; TRBD2 agrees at 9 bases. The trim removed 3 bases at V and 6 bases at J, leaving 14 bases unmatched. This CDR3 spans 18 amino acids. Germline CDR1 is MGHRA and CDR2 is YSYEKL. CDR3 nucleotide sequence: TGCGCCAGCAGCCAGTTCGGCGGGAGGGGGTCGCAGCCCGGGGAGCTGTTTTTT. Translating it yields CASSQFGGRGSQPGELFF.

The CDR3 DNA reads as TGCGCCAGCAGCTTGGGGGCGTCGAACACCGGGGAGCTGTTTTTT. Protein: CASSLGASNTGELFF. The V call is TRBV5-1, the J call TRBJ2-2; unclear D gene. Germline CDR1 is SGHRS and CDR2 is YFSETQ. This CDR3 region has 15 residues. The V gene lost 0 bases and the J gene lost 0 bases, with 6 bases spanning the gap.

The chain recombines TRBV21-1 with TRBJ2-7; the table gives TRBD2 as D, unverified against the DNA. TRBV21-1 is an annotated pseudogene. The CDR3 loop spans 12 amino acids. As DNA, the CDR3 is TGTGCCAGCAGCAAATTTCGGTCGTCGCAGTACTTC. Protein product: CASSKFRSSQYF.

The chain employs TRBV7-8 and TRBJ2-2, with TRBD1 as a possible D gene (5 bases). CDR1 SGHVS and CDR2 FQNEAQ come from the germline V gene. V gave up 3 bases and J gave up 8 bases, with 16 bases separating them. The CDR3 consists of 15 residues. This chain's CDR3 is CASSFIGRATGELFF. The CDR3 region has the DNA TGTGCCAGCAGCTTTATTGGCAGGGCAACGGGGGAGCTGTTTTTT.

The rearrangement links TRBV6-6 to TRBJ1-1; 7 nucleotides align to TRBD1. V trimming: 5 bases; J trimming: 1 base; junction bases outside the gene matches: 7. The CDR3 consists of 15 residues. In germline, CDR1 is MNHNY, CDR2 SVGAGI (reference sequence). The CDR3 spells CASSSPGGWNTEAFF. CDR3 sequence (DNA): TGTGCCAGCAGTAGCCCAGGGGGTTGGAACACTGAAGCTTTCTTT.

V and J are TRBV21-1 and TRBJ2-7; the table's D call TRBD1 went unverified against the DNA. TRBV21-1 is described as a pseudogene. The CDR3 has 18 amino acids. Here the CDR3 reads CASSRPLLGTGSRNEQYF. DNA of the CDR3: TGTGCCAGCAGCAGACCCTTACTCGGGACAGGTTCTAGGAACGAGCAGTACTTC.